This entry concerns a single TCR beta chain. For each subset, genomic DNA was distributed in equal portions over several immunoSEQ plates. Clones were read by immunoSEQ multiplex PCR, and TCRdb kept only the in-frame ones, dropping some. The table lists 1.6 million or so clones, roughly 96% of them singletons. Per the germline V gene, CDR1 is SGDLS and CDR2 is YYNGEE. V was cut by 0 bases and J by 7 bases, with 14 bases left in between. There are 14 residues in the CDR3. This entry is derived from a study of shared clonotypes between healthy human individuals. The chain carries TRBV9 and TRBJ2-7; D unclear. The sequence came from a man under 40 in good health. What was sequenced was naive CD4+ T cells sorted from blood. Stated subset: CD45RA+ positively selected. This chain's CDR3 is CASSVGVGMGEQYF. The CDR3 DNA sequence: TGTGCCAGCAGCGTAGGAGTAGGGATGGGGGAGCAGTACTTC.